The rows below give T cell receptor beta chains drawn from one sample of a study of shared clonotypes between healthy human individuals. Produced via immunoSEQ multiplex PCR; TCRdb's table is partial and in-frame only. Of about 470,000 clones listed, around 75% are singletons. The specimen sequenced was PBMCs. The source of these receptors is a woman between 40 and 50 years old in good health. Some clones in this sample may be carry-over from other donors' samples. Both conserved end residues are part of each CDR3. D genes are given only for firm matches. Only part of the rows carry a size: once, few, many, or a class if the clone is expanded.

CDR3: CATSRETGASIGYTF
DNA: TGTGCCACCAGCAGAGAGACAGGTGCCAGCATTGGCTACACCTTC
D: NA
size: NA
J: TRBJ1-2
V: TRBV15

CDR3: CASSRGRGSGSYNSPLHF
DNA: TGTGCCAGCAGCAGAGGGAGGGGTTCGGGCTCCTATAATTCACCCCTCCACTTT
D: NA
size: NA
J: TRBJ1-6
V: TRBV11-2

CDR3: CASSLDGGGSNQPQHF
DNA: TGTGCCAGCAGCTTAGATGGGGGGGGTAGCAATCAGCCCCAGCATTTT
D: NA
size: NA
J: TRBJ1-5
V: TRBV7-2

CDR3: CASSSRTPYEQYF
DNA: TGTGCCAGCAGTTCACGGACCCCCTACGAGCAGTACTTC
D: NA
size: NA
J: TRBJ2-7
V: TRBV28

CDR3: CASSAFYEQYF
DNA: TGTGCCAGCAGTGCCTTTTACGAGCAGTACTTC
D: NA
size: NA
J: TRBJ2-7
V: TRBV6-1

CDR3: CASSLVTDYGYTF
DNA: TGTGCCAGCAGCTTAGTAACCGACTATGGCTACACCTTC
D: NA
size: NA
J: TRBJ1-2
V: TRBV7-9

CDR3: CASSLGGPAPQHF
DNA: TGTGCCAGCAGCTTGGGGGGCCCCGCGCCCCAGCATTTT
D: NA
size: once
J: TRBJ1-5
V: TRBV11-2

CDR3: CASSLGVQGADYGYTF
DNA: TGTGCCAGCAGCTTGGGGGTCCAGGGGGCTGACTATGGCTACACCTTC
D: TRBD1
size: NA
J: TRBJ1-2
V: TRBV5-4

CDR3: CASSQGTGLAGVAKNIQYF
DNA: TGTGCCAGCAGCCAAGGGACCGGACTAGCGGGAGTTGCCAAAAACATTCAGTACTTC
D: TRBD2
size: NA
J: TRBJ2-4
V: TRBV14

CDR3: CASSLAGTGSFYGYTF
DNA: TGTGCCAGCAGCTTAGCGGGGACAGGGTCCTTCTATGGCTACACCTTC
D: TRBD1
size: NA
J: TRBJ1-2
V: TRBV7-9